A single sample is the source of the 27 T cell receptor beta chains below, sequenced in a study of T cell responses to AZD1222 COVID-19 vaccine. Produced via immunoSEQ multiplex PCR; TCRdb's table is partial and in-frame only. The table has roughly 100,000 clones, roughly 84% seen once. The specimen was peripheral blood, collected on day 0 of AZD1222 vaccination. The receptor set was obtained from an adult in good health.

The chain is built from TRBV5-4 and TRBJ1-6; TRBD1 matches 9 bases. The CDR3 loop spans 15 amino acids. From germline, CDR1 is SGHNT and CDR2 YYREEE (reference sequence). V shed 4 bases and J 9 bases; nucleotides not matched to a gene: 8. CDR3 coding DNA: TGTGCCAGCAGCAAAACGGGACAGGGTACTTCACCCCTCCACTTT. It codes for CASSKTGQGTSPLHF.

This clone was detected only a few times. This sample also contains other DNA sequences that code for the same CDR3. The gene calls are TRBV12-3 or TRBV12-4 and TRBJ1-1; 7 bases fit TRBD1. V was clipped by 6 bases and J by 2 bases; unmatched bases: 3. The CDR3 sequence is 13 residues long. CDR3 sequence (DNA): TGTGCCAGCAGCCAAGGGGGCAACACTGAAGCTTTCTTT. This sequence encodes CASSQGGNTEAFF.

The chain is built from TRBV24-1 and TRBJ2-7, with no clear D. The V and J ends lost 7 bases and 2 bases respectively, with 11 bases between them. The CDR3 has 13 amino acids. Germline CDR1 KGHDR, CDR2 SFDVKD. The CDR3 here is CATSAGRTYEQYF. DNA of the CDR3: TGTGCCACCAGCGCCGGCAGAACCTACGAGCAGTACTTC.

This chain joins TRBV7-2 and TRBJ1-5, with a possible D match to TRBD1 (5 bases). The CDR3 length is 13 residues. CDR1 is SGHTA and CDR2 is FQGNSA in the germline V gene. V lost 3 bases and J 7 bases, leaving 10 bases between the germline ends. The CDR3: CASSLRGTQPQHF. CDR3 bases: TGTGCCAGCAGCTTGAGGGGTACACAGCCCCAGCATTTT.

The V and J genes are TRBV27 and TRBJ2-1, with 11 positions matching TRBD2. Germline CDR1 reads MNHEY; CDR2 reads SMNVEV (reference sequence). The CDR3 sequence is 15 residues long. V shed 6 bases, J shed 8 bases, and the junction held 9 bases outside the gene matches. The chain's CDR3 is CASRHSGRAGDEQFF. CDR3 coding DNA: TGTGCCAGCAGGCATAGCGGGAGGGCCGGGGATGAGCAGTTCTTC.

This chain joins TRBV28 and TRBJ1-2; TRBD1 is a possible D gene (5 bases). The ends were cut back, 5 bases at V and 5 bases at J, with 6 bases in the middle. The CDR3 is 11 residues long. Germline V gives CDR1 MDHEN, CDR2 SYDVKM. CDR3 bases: TGTGCCAGCAGTGACAGTTATGGCTACACCTTC. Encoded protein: CASSDSYGYTF.

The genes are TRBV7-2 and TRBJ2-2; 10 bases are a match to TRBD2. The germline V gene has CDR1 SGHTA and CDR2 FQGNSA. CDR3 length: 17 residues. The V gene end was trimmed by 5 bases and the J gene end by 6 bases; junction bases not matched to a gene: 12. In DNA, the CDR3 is TGTGCCAGCAGCCCCCGCCCACTAGCGGGAAGTCCCGGGGAGCTGTTTTTT. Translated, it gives CASSPRPLAGSPGELFF.

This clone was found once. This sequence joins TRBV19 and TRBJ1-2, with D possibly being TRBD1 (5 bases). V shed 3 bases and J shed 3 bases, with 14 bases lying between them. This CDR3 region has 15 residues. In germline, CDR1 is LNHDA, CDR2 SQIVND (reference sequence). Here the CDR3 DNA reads TGTGCCAGTAGTATTCCGTCCCGGGGGGACTATGGCTACACCTTC. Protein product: CASSIPSRGDYGYTF.

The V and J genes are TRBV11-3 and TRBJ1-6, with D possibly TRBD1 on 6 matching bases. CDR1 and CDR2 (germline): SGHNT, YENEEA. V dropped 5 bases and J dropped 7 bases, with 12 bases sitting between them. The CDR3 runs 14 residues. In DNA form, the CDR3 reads TGTGCCAGCAGCGTAGGGGGTTTCAATTCACCCCTCCACTTT. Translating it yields CASSVGGFNSPLHF. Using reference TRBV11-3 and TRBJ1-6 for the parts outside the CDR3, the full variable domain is EAGVVQSPRYKIIEKKQPVAFWCNPISGHNTLYWYLQNLGQGPELLIRYENEEAVDDSQLPKDRFSAERLKGVDSTLKIQPAELGDSAVYLCASSVGGFNSPLHFGNGTRLTVT.

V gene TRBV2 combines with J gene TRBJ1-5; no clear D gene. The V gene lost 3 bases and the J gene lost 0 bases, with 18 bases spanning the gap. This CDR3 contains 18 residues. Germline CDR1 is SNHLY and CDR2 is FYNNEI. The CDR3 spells CASSELDRQLASNQPQHF. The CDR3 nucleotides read TGTGCCAGCAGTGAGCTAGATAGGCAGCTCGCTAGCAATCAGCCCCAGCATTTT. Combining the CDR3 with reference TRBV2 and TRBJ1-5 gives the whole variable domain EPEVTQTPSHQVTQMGQEVILRCVPISNHLYFYWYRQILGQKVEFLVSFYNNEISEKSEIFDDQFSVERPDGSNFTLKIRSTKLEDSAMYFCASSELDRQLASNQPQHFGDGTRLSIL.

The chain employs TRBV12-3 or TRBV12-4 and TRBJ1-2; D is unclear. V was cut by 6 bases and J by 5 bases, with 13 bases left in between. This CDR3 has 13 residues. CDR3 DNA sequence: TGTGCCAGCAGCGTGGGTCTCAGATATGGCTACACCTTC. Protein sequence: CASSVGLRYGYTF.

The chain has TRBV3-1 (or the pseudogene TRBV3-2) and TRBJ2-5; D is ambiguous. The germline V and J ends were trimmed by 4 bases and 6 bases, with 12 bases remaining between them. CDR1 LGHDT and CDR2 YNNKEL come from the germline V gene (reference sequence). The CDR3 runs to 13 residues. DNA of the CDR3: TGTGCCAGCAGCCTTGGACCATCAAAGACCCAGTACTTC. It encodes CASSLGPSKTQYF.

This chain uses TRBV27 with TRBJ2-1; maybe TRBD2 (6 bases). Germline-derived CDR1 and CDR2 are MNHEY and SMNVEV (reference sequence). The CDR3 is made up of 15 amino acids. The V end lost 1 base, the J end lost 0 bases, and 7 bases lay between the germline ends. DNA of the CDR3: TGTGCCAGCAGTTTATACGGGGGCTCCTACAATGAGCAGTTCTTC. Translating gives CASSLYGGSYNEQFF.

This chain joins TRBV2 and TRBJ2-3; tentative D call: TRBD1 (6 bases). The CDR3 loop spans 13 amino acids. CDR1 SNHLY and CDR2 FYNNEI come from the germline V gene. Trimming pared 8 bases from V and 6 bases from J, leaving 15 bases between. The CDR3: CASHRELLDTQYF. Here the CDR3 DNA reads TGTGCCAGCCACAGGGAACTTCTTGATACGCAGTATTTT.

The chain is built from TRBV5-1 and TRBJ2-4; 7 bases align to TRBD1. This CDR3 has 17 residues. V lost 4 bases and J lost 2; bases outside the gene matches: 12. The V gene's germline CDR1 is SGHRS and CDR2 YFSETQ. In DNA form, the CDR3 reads TGCGCCAGCAGCCCGGGGTACAGGGGTGGGACCAAAAACATTCAGTACTTC. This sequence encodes CASSPGYRGGTKNIQYF.

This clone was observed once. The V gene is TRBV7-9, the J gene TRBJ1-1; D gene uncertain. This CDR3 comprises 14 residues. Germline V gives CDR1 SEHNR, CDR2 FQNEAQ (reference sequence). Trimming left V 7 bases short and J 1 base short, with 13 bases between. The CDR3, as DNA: TGTGCCAGCAACAAACGAGAGGGGAACACTGAAGCTTTCTTT. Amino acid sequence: CASNKREGNTEAFF.

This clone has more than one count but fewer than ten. The CDR3: CASSLVSGDNSPLHF. The CDR3 DNA sequence: TGCGCCAGCAGCTTGGTATCAGGAGATAATTCACCCCTCCACTTT. J is TRBJ1-6 and V is TRBV5-1; no clear D. There are 15 residues in the CDR3. Deletions cut 0 bases from V and 5 bases from J, with 9 bases between. Germline-derived CDR1 and CDR2 are SGHRS and YFSETQ. Full variable domain (remainder filled in from reference TRBV5-1 and TRBJ1-6): KAGVTQTPRYLIKTRGQQVTLSCSPISGHRSVSWYQQTPGQGLQFLFEYFSETQRNKGNFPGRFSGRQFSNSRSEMNVSTLELGDSALYLCASSLVSGDNSPLHFGNGTRLTVT.

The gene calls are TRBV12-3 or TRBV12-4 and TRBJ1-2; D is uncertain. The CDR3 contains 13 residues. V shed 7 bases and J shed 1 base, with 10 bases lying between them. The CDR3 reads CASTIDGNYGYTF. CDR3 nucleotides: TGTGCCAGCACCATAGACGGTAACTATGGCTACACCTTC.

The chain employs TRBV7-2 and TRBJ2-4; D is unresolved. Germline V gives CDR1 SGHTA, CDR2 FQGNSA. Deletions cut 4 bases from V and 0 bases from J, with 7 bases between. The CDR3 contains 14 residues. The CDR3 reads CASSSGLAKNIQYF. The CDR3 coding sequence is TGTGCCAGCAGCTCGGGTCTAGCCAAAAACATTCAGTACTTC.

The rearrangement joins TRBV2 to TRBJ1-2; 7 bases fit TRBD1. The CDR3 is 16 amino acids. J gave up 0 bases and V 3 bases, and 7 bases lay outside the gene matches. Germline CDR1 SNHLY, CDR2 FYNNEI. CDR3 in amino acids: CASSELDRTTNYGYTF. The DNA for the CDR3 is TGTGCCAGCAGTGAGCTGGACAGGACCACTAACTATGGCTACACCTTC.

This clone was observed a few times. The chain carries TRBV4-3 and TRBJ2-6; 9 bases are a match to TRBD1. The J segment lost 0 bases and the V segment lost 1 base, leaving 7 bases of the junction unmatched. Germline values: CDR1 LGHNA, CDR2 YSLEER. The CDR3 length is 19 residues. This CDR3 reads CASSQVLTGQGSGANVLTF. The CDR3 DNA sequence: TGCGCCAGCAGCCAAGTCCTAACGGGACAGGGCTCTGGGGCCAACGTCCTGACTTTC.

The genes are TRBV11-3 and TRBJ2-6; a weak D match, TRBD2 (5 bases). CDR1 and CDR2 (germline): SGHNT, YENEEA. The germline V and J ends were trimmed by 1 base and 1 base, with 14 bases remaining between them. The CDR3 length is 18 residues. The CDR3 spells CASSLGTYSRSGANVLTF. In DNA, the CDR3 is TGTGCCAGCAGCTTAGGGACTTACAGTAGGTCTGGGGCCAACGTCCTGACTTTC. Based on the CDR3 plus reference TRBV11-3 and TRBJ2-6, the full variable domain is EAGVVQSPRYKIIEKKQPVAFWCNPISGHNTLYWYLQNLGQGPELLIRYENEEAVDDSQLPKDRFSAERLKGVDSTLKIQPAELGDSAVYLCASSLGTYSRSGANVLTFGAGSRLTVL.

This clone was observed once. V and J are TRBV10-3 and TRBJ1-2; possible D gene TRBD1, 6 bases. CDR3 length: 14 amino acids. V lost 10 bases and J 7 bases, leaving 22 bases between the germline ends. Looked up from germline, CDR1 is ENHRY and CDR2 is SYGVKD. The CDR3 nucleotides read TGTGCCACTACGTACAGGGCAGAGAGCTTTGGCTACACCTTC. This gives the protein CATTYRAESFGYTF.

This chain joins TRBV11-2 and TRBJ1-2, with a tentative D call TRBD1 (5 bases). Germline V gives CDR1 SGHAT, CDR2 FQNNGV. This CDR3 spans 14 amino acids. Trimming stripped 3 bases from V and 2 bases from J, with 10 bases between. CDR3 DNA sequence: TGTGCCAGCAGCTTCAGGGCCAAAAACTATGGCTACACCTTC. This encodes CASSFRAKNYGYTF.

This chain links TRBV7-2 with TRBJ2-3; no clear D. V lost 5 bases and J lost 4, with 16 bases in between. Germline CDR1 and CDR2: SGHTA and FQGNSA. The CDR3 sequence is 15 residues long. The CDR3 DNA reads TGTGCCAGCAGCCCCCTCCGACAAATGTCAGATACGCAGTATTTT. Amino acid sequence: CASSPLRQMSDTQYF.

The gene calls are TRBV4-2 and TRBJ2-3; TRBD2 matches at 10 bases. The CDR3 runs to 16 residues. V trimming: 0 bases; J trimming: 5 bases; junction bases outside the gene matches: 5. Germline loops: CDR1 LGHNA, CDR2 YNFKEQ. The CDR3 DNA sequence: TGTGCCAGCAGCCAAGATCTAGCGGGGGCTAGAGATACGCAGTATTTT. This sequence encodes CASSQDLAGARDTQYF.

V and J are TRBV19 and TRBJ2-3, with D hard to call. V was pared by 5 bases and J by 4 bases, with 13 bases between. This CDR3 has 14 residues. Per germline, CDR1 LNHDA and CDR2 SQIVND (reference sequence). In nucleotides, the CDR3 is TGTGCCAGTAGTGGAAACGGAGTTTCAGATACGCAGTATTTT. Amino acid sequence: CASSGNGVSDTQYF.